A selection of T cell receptor beta chains follows, all from one sample in a study of control samples from healthy donors and cancer patients. The data were produced by immunoSEQ multiplex PCR, yet TCRdb's version contains in-frame clones alone and is incomplete. The table has about 58,000 clones, about 93% seen once. The material sequenced was blood. All receptors derive from a man under 40 in good health. Each CDR3 is given without its conserved first and last residue.

AWIRDSRAGELF | TRBJ2-2 | TRBV30
ASSTGTSGNTGELF | TRBJ2-2 | TRBV9
ASRTGFNTGELF | TRBJ2-2 | TRBV6-4
ASSLPQDNEQF | TRBJ2-1 | TRBV28
ASSEFETVYT | TRBJ1-2 | TRBV25-1
ASSQSNRGQGTGELF | TRBJ2-2 | TRBV4-1
ATGTGVNTEAF | TRBJ1-1 | TRBV19
ASSQEGGNTEAF | TRBJ1-1 | TRBV4-2
AMDHGAGYNEQF | TRBJ2-1 | TRBV6-5
ASSTRAGYGYT | TRBJ1-2 | TRBV27
ASGSGTRNSPLH | TRBJ1-6 | TRBV2
ASTLQGSNTEAF | TRBJ1-1 | TRBV7-9
ASSYRQTNQPQH | TRBJ1-5 | TRBV6-2/TRBV6-3
ASSQDRGGLDTQY | TRBJ2-3 | TRBV4-3
ASSQDWNEQF | TRBJ2-1 | TRBV4-3
ASSSRGEQY | TRBJ2-7 | TRBV13
ASRPGIYLGLSAGGEDYGYT | TRBJ1-2 | TRBV28
ASSISGQGNNEQF | TRBJ2-1 | TRBV21-1
ASSLGGGYNEQF | TRBJ2-1 | TRBV7-3
ASSYGAGNTEAF | TRBJ1-1 | TRBV6-2/TRBV6-3
ASSYGPTAEAF | TRBJ1-1 | TRBV6-5
ASSELRSTDTQY | TRBJ2-3 | TRBV6-1
ASSQNRGEAF | TRBJ1-1 | TRBV14
ASSLVGQNTDTQY | TRBJ2-3 | TRBV7-2
ASKNLFGVTEQF | TRBJ2-1 | TRBV10-2
AGRRPGGEKLF | TRBJ1-4 | TRBV7-3
ASSPSVQGLAGGTYEQY | TRBJ2-7 | TRBV18
ASSLGPSSQETQY | TRBJ2-5 | TRBV7-7
ASSAGQGAYEQY | TRBJ2-7 | TRBV18
ASSSLQGGNYGYT | TRBJ1-2 | TRBV11-2
ASRYRDYTEAF | TRBJ1-1 | TRBV6-6
ASSEGGSFTEAF | TRBJ1-1 | TRBV9
ASSPELAGGPYNEQF | TRBJ2-1 | TRBV7-9
ASSRDSNQPQH | TRBJ1-5 | TRBV4-2
ASRPEAGGETQY | TRBJ2-5 | TRBV19
ASSYWEGLGGETQY | TRBJ2-5 | TRBV6-5
ASSIGTGNQPQH | TRBJ1-5 | TRBV9
ASSGLAGYSEQF | TRBJ2-1 | TRBV9
AISVDYSYEQY | TRBJ2-7 | TRBV10-3
ATSVRANTEAF | TRBJ1-1 | TRBV6-5
AISASGTDGYT | TRBJ1-2 | TRBV10-3
ASSIDSGLRGDTQY | TRBJ2-3 | TRBV19
ASSLRDDTEAF | TRBJ1-1 | TRBV18
ASSVGGMDTEAF | TRBJ1-1 | TRBV9
ASSTQGGVDSPLH | TRBJ1-6 | TRBV6-5
ASSPGGGRNTGELF | TRBJ2-2 | TRBV28
ASSQAPTEAF | TRBJ1-1 | TRBV7-9
ASSEASSNQPQH | TRBJ1-5 | TRBV2
ASFSGILHQPQH | TRBJ1-5 | TRBV7-2
ASSPQGQGTSPLH | TRBJ1-6 | TRBV18
ATGPAYGYT | TRBJ1-2 | TRBV19
ASQPGFGYGYT | TRBJ1-2 | TRBV5-1